Listed below are T cell receptor beta chains from one sample, sequenced in a study of T cell changes during pregnancy in multiple sclerosis. Sequenced by immunoSEQ multiplex PCR; TCRdb stores in-frame clones only, minus some. The sample has about 46,000 clones; around 93% are singletons. Sequences were derived from CD8+ T cells from peripheral blood mononuclear cells, sampled in the first trimester of pregnancy. All receptors come from a female donor with multiple sclerosis, enrolled in a pregnancy study. Both conserved end residues are part of each CDR3. D genes are given only for firm matches. Clone size is shown for a subset of rows, as once, few, many or a class of expanded clone.

V	size	J	D	CDR3	DNA
TRBV2	NA	TRBJ2-7	NA	CASSELVRFEQYF	TGTGCCAGCAGTGAACTTGTGAGGTTCGAGCAGTACTTC
TRBV7-3	NA	TRBJ2-3	NA	CASSLGRVGTDTQYF	TGTGCCAGCAGCTTAGGCAGGGTAGGGACAGATACGCAGTATTTT
TRBV7-9	NA	TRBJ1-6	NA	CASNNPEYNSPLHF	TGTGCCAGCAACAACCCTGAATATAATTCACCCCTCCACTTT
TRBV4-1	NA	TRBJ2-7	NA	CASSQVDTSYEQYF	TGCGCCAGCAGCCAAGTGGACACTTCCTACGAGCAGTACTTC
TRBV5-1	NA	TRBJ1-1	TRBD1	CASSVGQVNTEAFF	TGCGCCAGCAGCGTTGGACAGGTGAACACTGAAGCTTTCTTT
TRBV9	NA	TRBJ2-7	TRBD1	CASSAGTGTYEQYF	TGTGCCAGCAGCGCCGGGACAGGTACCTACGAGCAGTACTTC
TRBV27	NA	TRBJ2-7	NA	CASSPGVGSYEQYF	TGTGCCAGCAGTCCCGGGGTGGGGTCCTACGAGCAGTACTTC
TRBV7-6	NA	TRBJ1-5	NA	CASSGGGDQPQHF	TGTGCCAGCAGCGGGGGAGGGGATCAGCCCCAGCATTTT
TRBV19	once	TRBJ1-1	TRBD1	CASSPWTGGGNEAFF	TGTGCCAGTAGTCCGTGGACAGGGGGCGGCAATGAAGCTTTCTTT
TRBV2	NA	TRBJ2-1	NA	CASSEGRGFYNEQFF	TGTGCCAGCAGTGAGGGGCGGGGATTCTACAATGAGCAGTTCTTC
TRBV4-1	NA	TRBJ2-1	NA	CASSLDSGTYNEQFF	TGCGCCAGCAGCCTGGATAGCGGAACCTACAATGAGCAGTTCTTC
TRBV4-1	once	TRBJ2-1	TRBD1	CASPGQEKGSYNEQFF	TGCGCCAGCCCGGGACAGGAGAAGGGCTCCTACAATGAGCAGTTCTTC
TRBV7-2	NA	TRBJ2-3	TRBD2	CASSLARQTSGSTDTQYF	TGTGCCAGCAGCTTAGCGCGCCAGACTAGCGGGAGCACAGATACGCAGTATTTT
TRBV6-1	NA	TRBJ2-7	TRBD2	CASIQREGHYEQYF	TGTGCCAGCATCCAGCGGGAGGGCCATTACGAGCAGTACTTC
TRBV7-9	NA	TRBJ1-2	NA	CASSPGHLHGYTF	TGTGCCAGCAGCCCGGGACATCTTCATGGCTACACCTTC
TRBV7-9	few	TRBJ2-7	TRBD1	CASSLGQGAYEQYF	TGTGCCAGCAGCTTAGGGCAGGGGGCGTACGAGCAGTACTTC
TRBV5-1	NA	TRBJ2-7	NA	CASSLNRAYEQYF	TGCGCCAGCAGCTTGAACAGGGCCTACGAGCAGTACTTC
TRBV19	NA	TRBJ1-1	NA	CASNLHRVNSRNTEAFF	TGTGCCAGCAACCTTCACAGGGTAAATTCTCGGAACACTGAAGCTTTCTTT
TRBV4-2	NA	TRBJ2-7	TRBD2	CASSQEGTSEPSYEQYF	TGTGCCAGCAGCCAAGAGGGGACTAGCGAGCCCTCCTACGAGCAGTACTTC
TRBV7-9	NA	TRBJ2-2	NA	CASSLAGGYTGELFF	TGTGCCAGCAGCTTAGCGGGAGGTTACACCGGGGAGCTGTTTTTT
TRBV5-4	NA	TRBJ2-7	TRBD2	CASSLAGGEQYF	TGTGCCAGCAGCTTAGCGGGGGGCGAGCAGTACTTC
TRBV5-1	NA	TRBJ2-7	NA	CASSLVYAGGKSYEQYF	TGCGCCAGCAGCTTGGTCTACGCAGGCGGGAAATCCTACGAGCAGTACTTC
TRBV5-1	NA	TRBJ1-5	NA	CASSEGINQPQHF	TGCGCCAGCTCCGAGGGCATTAATCAGCCCCAGCATTTT
TRBV6-4	NA	TRBJ2-3	TRBD2	CASSDSSGSGGAGADTQYF	TGTGCCAGCAGTGACTCGAGCGGCAGCGGGGGGGCCGGCGCAGATACGCAGTATTTT
TRBV7-8	once	TRBJ2-7	TRBD1	CASSLTFQGAYEQYF	TGTGCCAGCAGCTTAACCTTTCAGGGGGCCTACGAGCAGTACTTC
TRBV13	NA	TRBJ2-2	TRBD2	CASSLVVTSRDSNTGELFF	TGTGCCAGCAGCTTAGTAGTGACTAGCCGAGACTCGAACACCGGGGAGCTGTTTTTT
TRBV2	NA	TRBJ1-5	NA	CASSDRLSDQPQHF	TGTGCCAGCAGTGACAGGTTGTCGGATCAGCCCCAGCATTTT
TRBV6-4	NA	TRBJ1-1	TRBD1	CASRWDSENTEAFF	TGTGCCAGCAGGTGGGACAGTGAAAACACTGAAGCTTTCTTT
TRBV10-1	NA	TRBJ2-7	NA	CASSDPAESNEQYF	TGCGCCAGCAGTGACCCTGCCGAGAGCAACGAGCAGTACTTC
TRBV9	NA	TRBJ2-5	TRBD1	CASSIGTGGDQETQYF	TGTGCCAGCAGCATCGGGACAGGGGGCGACCAAGAGACCCAGTACTTC
TRBV19	few	TRBJ1-1	NA	CASSADSFKSDTEAFF	TGTGCCAGTAGTGCCGACTCCTTCAAATCCGATACTGAAGCTTTCTTT
TRBV14	NA	TRBJ1-1	NA	CASSPGFLRVTEAFF	TGTGCCAGCAGCCCGGGATTTCTAAGGGTCACTGAAGCTTTCTTT
TRBV14	NA	TRBJ1-2	NA	CASSQEWNPGGYTF	TGTGCCAGCAGCCAAGAGTGGAACCCGGGGGGCTACACCTTC
TRBV27	once	TRBJ2-7	NA	CASSFGQFLEQYF	TGTGCCAGCAGTTTCGGACAGTTTTTAGAGCAGTACTTC
TRBV7-6	NA	TRBJ2-5	TRBD2	CASSLKPSGMETQYF	TGTGCCAGCAGCTTAAAGCCTAGCGGGATGGAGACCCAGTACTTC
TRBV28	NA	TRBJ2-2	NA	CASSPPWDGGYTGELFF	TGTGCCAGCAGTCCCCCGTGGGACGGGGGTTACACCGGGGAGCTGTTTTTT
TRBV25-1	NA	TRBJ2-5	TRBD1	CASSENRGRETQYF	TGTGCCAGCAGTGAGAACAGGGGGCGGGAGACCCAGTACTTC
TRBV4-1	NA	TRBJ2-3	NA	CASSLAVQDTQYF	TGCGCCAGCAGCCTAGCGGTGCAAGATACGCAGTATTTT
TRBV4-3	NA	TRBJ2-2	NA	CASSQSGAGELFF	TGCGCCAGCAGCCAATCGGGTGCCGGGGAGCTGTTTTTT
TRBV27	NA	TRBJ2-2	NA	CASSLSQNTGELFF	TGTGCCAGCAGTTTGTCCCAGAACACCGGGGAGCTGTTTTTT